This T cell receptor beta chain was found in a study of blood T cell repertoires in COVID-19. Allocation to cohorts depended on clinical history reported by the participants. Recovered Cohort 3 donors showed two negative PCRs, clearance, or symptom resolution. The CDR3 covers 13 residues. Trimming removed 6 bases from V and 0 bases from J, with 8 bases in between. Per the germline V gene, CDR1 is LNHDA and CDR2 is SQIVND (reference sequence). Original processing notes: Counts of nucleated cells, estimated from reference gene primer amplification, were obtained. Clones were sequenced by immunoSEQ multiplex PCR, and TCRdb holds only the in-frame ones, with some missing. That table gives V, J and clone size, and the DNA gave D and trimming. The sample records about 350,000 clones, about 90% being singletons.

The source of this sequence is a woman aged 30 to 39 who had recovered from COVID-19. The V call is TRBV19, the J call TRBJ2-5; D remains unclear. Input material: PBMCs or T cells enriched from blood (not recorded which). The CDR3 region has the DNA TGTGCCAGTAGCGTTCTGTACCAAGAGACCCAGTACTTC. This translates into CASSVLYQETQYF.